A single sample is the source of the 7 T cell receptor beta chains below, sequenced in a study of blood T cells in healthy people across ages. With a J-beta primer mix and a sample-barcoded 5' primer, a second PCR ran roughly 6 to 11 cycles. One entry per CDR3 protein results from TCRdb running MiXCR on the 5' RACE reads. The table lists 1.5 million to 2 million distinct CDR3 sequences, approximately 32% of them singletons, with about 11% in the top ten. Source material: blood. The receptors shown here come from a woman aged 25 to 39 in good health.

The V gene is TRBV6-5, the J gene TRBJ2-7, with D perhaps matching TRBD1 or TRBD2 (6 bases each). This CDR3 spans 14 amino acids. The V gene's germline CDR1 is MNHEY and CDR2 SVGAGI. V lost 4 bases and J 10 bases, leaving 20 bases between the germline ends. The CDR3 is CASSLSGEVETQYV. Written as DNA, the CDR3 is TGTGCCAGCAGTTTATCAGGGGAGGTGGAGACCCAGTACGTC.

This clonotype was seen at least ten times. The gene calls are TRBV10-3 and TRBJ2-6; D may be TRBD1 or TRBD2 (5 bases each). V lost 7 bases and J lost 3, with 13 bases in between. The germline CDR1 and CDR2 sequences are ENHRY and SYGVKD. The CDR3 covers 15 residues. CDR3 coding DNA: TGTGCCATCATGGGGGAGCGTATTGGGGCCAACGTCCTGACTTTC. This sequence encodes CAIMGERIGANVLTF.

The V and J genes are TRBV7-8 and TRBJ2-1; D is unresolved. Germline CDR1 SGHVS, CDR2 FQNEAQ. Trimming left V 1 base short and J 3 bases short, with 10 bases between. CDR3 length: 15 residues. The CDR3 DNA reads TGTGCCAGCAGCTTAGTTAGGTTGGTCTACAATGAGCAGTTCTTC. The encoded protein is CASSLVRLVYNEQFF.

The V call is TRBV6-2 or TRBV6-3, the J call TRBJ2-3, with TRBD1 matching over 9 bases. CDR3 length: 16 amino acids. J lost 2 bases, V lost 5 bases, and 8 bases had no gene match. Germline loops: CDR1 MNHEY, CDR2 SVGEGT. The CDR3 loop is CASSTRRTGDTDTQYF. CDR3 DNA: TGTGCCAGCAGTACCCGGAGGACAGGGGACACAGATACGCAGTATTTT.

The chain employs TRBV13 and TRBJ2-1; D is unclear. The V end lost 5 bases, the J end lost 4 bases, and 12 bases lay between the germline ends. Germline V gene data show CDR1 as PRHDT and CDR2 as FYEKMQ (reference sequence). This CDR3 contains 14 residues. CDR3 loop: CASSPPGRYNEQFF. In DNA form, the CDR3 reads TGTGCCAGCAGCCCCCCCGGGCGATACAATGAGCAGTTCTTC.

The chain employs TRBV7-2 and TRBJ2-3; TRBD1 or TRBD2 may be the D gene (6 bases each). The length of the CDR3 is 18 residues. Germline V lookup: CDR1 SGHTA, CDR2 FQGNSA. The V and J ends lost 5 bases and 6 bases respectively, with 27 bases between them. CDR3 sequence: CTSSPGGRGRLTLDTQYF. CDR3 nucleotide sequence: TGTACCAGCAGCCCAGGAGGTCGGGGGCGCCTAACCTTGGATACGCAGTATTTT.

The J gene is TRBJ2-1, the V gene TRBV12-3 or TRBV12-4, with TRBD2 identical over 8 bases. With V trimmed by 7 bases and J by 6 bases, 5 bases remained unmatched. The CDR3 covers 13 residues. The CDR3 nucleotides are TGTGCCAGCAACGTTGCGGGAGGCAATGAGCAGTTCTTC. Protein product: CASNVAGGNEQFF.